Described below is a single T cell receptor (beta chain) sequence and its context. Antigen unknown. Using immunoSEQ multiplex PCR, the repertoire was profiled, and TCRdb retains in-frame clones only, with some absent. The sample holds about 20,000 clones; more than 85% are singletons and the top ten take around 1.8%. The V gene's germline CDR1 is SGHNT and CDR2 YYREEE (reference sequence). V lost 4 bases to trimming and J lost 11 bases, with 15 bases between them. The length of the CDR3 is 12 residues. This sample was included in a study of lymphopenia after photon versus proton radiotherapy. Study-wide points: After lymphocyte nadir, photon-treated repertoires showed oligoclonal expansion, especially CD8+ Temra. Under photons, naive T cells and diversity fell while effector/memory populations rose.

The TCR originated in a woman between 40 and 55 years old with cholangiocarcinoma. The input for sequencing was peripheral blood, taken from a patient treated with photon-based radiotherapy. The rearrangement uses TRBV5-4 and TRBJ1-1; D gene unclear. This CDR3 is CASSPLGSWAFF. In DNA form, the CDR3 reads TGTGCCAGCAGCCCCCTCGGTTCATGGGCTTTCTTT.